The 21 T cell receptor beta chains below were found in one sample sequenced in a study of technical replicates of blood from several donors. Using immunoSEQ multiplex PCR, the repertoire was profiled, and TCRdb retains in-frame clones only, with some absent. The profile shows approximately 97,000 clones, approximately 96% of them singletons. The specimen sequenced was T cells isolated from PBMCs. These receptor sequences come from a human donor in good health.

This clone was recorded a few times. J is TRBJ1-1 and V is TRBV7-2, with 9 positions matching TRBD1. The CDR3 is 14 residues long. J lost 0 bases, V lost 4 bases, and 0 bases had no gene match. The V gene's germline CDR1 is SGHTA and CDR2 FQGNSA. The CDR3 bases are TGTGCCAGCAGCTGGACAGGGGTGAACACTGAAGCTTTCTTT. Its protein is CASSWTGVNTEAFF.

The J gene is TRBJ2-1, the V gene TRBV27; 7 nucleotides align to TRBD2. Germline loops: CDR1 MNHEY, CDR2 SMNVEV (reference sequence). The V gene end was trimmed by 2 bases and the J gene end by 4 bases; junction bases not matched to a gene: 5. CDR3 length: 15 amino acids. This CDR3 reads CASSLAGAGYNEQFF. DNA of the CDR3: TGTGCCAGCAGTTTAGCGGGAGCGGGGTACAATGAGCAGTTCTTC.

This chain joins TRBV4-2 and TRBJ2-7; possibly TRBD2 for D (6 bases). V lost 5 bases and J 2 bases, leaving 13 bases between the germline ends. In germline, CDR1 is LGHNA, CDR2 YNFKEQ. The CDR3 is made up of 14 amino acids. CDR3 DNA sequence: TGTGCCAGCAGCGGCAGGGACTCCACCTACGAGCAGTACTTC. This codes for CASSGRDSTYEQYF.

This chain connects TRBV4-1 to TRBJ2-1; weak D call: TRBD1 (6 bases). The CDR3 runs to 17 residues. V dropped 0 bases and J dropped 7 bases, with 19 bases sitting between them. Germline V gives CDR1 MGHRA, CDR2 YSYEKL. CDR3 coding DNA: TGCGCCAGCAGCCAAGATAGGGGGACATGGGGGCTGAATGAGCAGTTCTTC. This translates into CASSQDRGTWGLNEQFF.

This sequence joins TRBV2 and TRBJ2-7; 8 nucleotides agree with TRBD1. The germline V gene has CDR1 SNHLY and CDR2 FYNNEI. This CDR3 is built from 15 residues. V was clipped by 3 bases and J by 5 bases; unmatched bases: 9. The CDR3 DNA follows: TGTGCCAGCAGTGATCTCCCGACAGGGGCCCACGAGCAGTACTTC. Its protein is CASSDLPTGAHEQYF.

The chain couples TRBV6-6 to TRBJ2-1; 9 nucleotides align to TRBD2. Germline CDR1 reads MNHNY; CDR2 reads SVGAGI (reference sequence). The CDR3 runs 13 residues. The trim removed 8 bases at V and 2 bases at J, leaving 1 base unmatched. The chain's CDR3 is CASGLATYNEQFF. CDR3 DNA sequence: TGTGCCAGCGGACTAGCGACCTACAATGAGCAGTTCTTC.

CDR3 nucleotides: TGTGCCAGCAGTGAACTGCCTAGCGGGAGCCCCTACAATGAGCAGTTCTTC. It yields the protein CASSELPSGSPYNEQFF. The chain has TRBV2 and TRBJ2-1; 10 nucleotides line up with TRBD2. The germline CDR1 and CDR2 sequences are SNHLY and FYNNEI. The CDR3 loop spans 17 amino acids. The V and J ends lost 2 bases and 2 bases, in that order; junction bases with no gene match: 6.

This clone was seen a few times. The V call is TRBV30, the J call TRBJ2-7; a weak D match, TRBD2 (6 bases). Trimming removed 1 base from V and 4 bases from J, with 8 bases in between. The germline V gene has CDR1 GTSNPN and CDR2 SVGIG (reference sequence). The CDR3 extends over 12 amino acids. The CDR3 DNA reads TGTGCCTGGAGTGGTAGCGGATACGAGCAGTACTTC. Translated, it gives CAWSGSGYEQYF.

V and J are TRBV30 and TRBJ2-1, with 8 bases matching TRBD2. The CDR3 loop spans 13 amino acids. The V gene end was trimmed by 7 bases and the J gene end by 5 bases; junction bases not matched to a gene: 7. Germline V gives CDR1 GTSNPN, CDR2 SVGIG (reference sequence). The CDR3 DNA is TGTGCCTACGGGACTAGTTTCGACAATGAGCAGTTCTTC. Translation: CAYGTSFDNEQFF.

This chain joins TRBV28 and TRBJ2-7; no firm D call. The germline gives CDR1 MDHEN, CDR2 SYDVKM. Trimming removed 3 bases at V and 0 bases at J, with 9 bases between. This CDR3 comprises 14 residues. As DNA, the CDR3 is TGTGCCAGCAGTTTTCAACGTAGCTCCTACGAGCAGTACTTC. It translates to CASSFQRSSYEQYF.

V and J are TRBV2 and TRBJ2-3, with TRBD2 matching 8 bases. The CDR3 extends over 13 amino acids. V gave up 7 bases and J gave up 5 bases; unmatched junction bases: 5. Germline CDR1 is SNHLY and CDR2 is FYNNEI. The CDR3 region is CASNGLAEDTQYF. Written as DNA, the CDR3 is TGTGCCAGCAACGGACTAGCAGAAGATACGCAGTATTTT.

The chain carries TRBV9 and TRBJ2-3, with D possibly matching TRBD2 (5 bases). CDR3 length: 15 amino acids. The germline V gene encodes CDR1 SGDLS and CDR2 YYNGEE. V lost 0 bases and J lost 0, with 8 bases in between. CDR3 sequence (DNA): TGTGCCAGCAGCGTAGATGAGGGTAGCACAGATACGCAGTATTTT. It specifies CASSVDEGSTDTQYF.

The chain has TRBV14 and TRBJ2-3; 7 positions match TRBD1. The trim removed 3 bases at V and 1 base at J, leaving 4 bases unmatched. The CDR3 totals 15 residues. CDR1 is SGHDN, CDR2 FVKESK, per germline. This chain's CDR3 is CASSQTGLGTDTQYF. In DNA, the CDR3 is TGTGCCAGCAGCCAGACAGGGCTAGGCACAGATACGCAGTATTTT.

This sequence joins TRBV4-1 and TRBJ1-5; 10 bases agree with TRBD1. The CDR3 runs to 16 residues. J was trimmed by 7 bases and V by 0 bases; bases with no gene match: 6. The germline V gene has CDR1 MGHRA and CDR2 YSYEKL. As DNA, the CDR3 is TGCGCCAGCAGCCAAGAGAGGGGGACAGGGGAACAGCCCCAGCATTTT. This sequence encodes CASSQERGTGEQPQHF.

The chain combines TRBV18 with TRBJ1-2; no definite D call. Trimming took 3 bases from V and 8 from J, leaving 16 bases between them. This CDR3 is built from 14 residues. CDR1 KGHSH and CDR2 LQKENI come from the germline V gene. The CDR3 DNA sequence: TGTGCCAGCTCACCTAGCCTTCGAGCTGAAGGCTACACCTTC. Amino acids: CASSPSLRAEGYTF.

The chain couples TRBV7-9 to TRBJ2-5; D perhaps matches TRBD1 (5 bases). The CDR3 runs 14 residues. CDR1 SEHNR and CDR2 FQNEAQ come from the germline V gene (reference sequence). V lost 6 bases and J 1 base, leaving 12 bases between the germline ends. The CDR3 region has the DNA TGTGCCAGCAGATCTATTACAGGCCAAGAGACCCAGTACTTC. Translated, it gives CASRSITGQETQYF.

This sequence joins TRBV9 and TRBJ2-7, with D possibly TRBD2 on 5 matching bases. The CDR3 spans 15 residues. Germline V lookup: CDR1 SGDLS, CDR2 YYNGEE. V lost 4 bases to trimming and J lost 0 bases, with 14 bases between them. In DNA form, the CDR3 reads TGTGCCAGCAGCTCGAATGGGGAGAGCTCCTACGAGCAGTACTTC. Translating it yields CASSSNGESSYEQYF.

This rearrangement joins TRBV10-2 to TRBJ2-1, with D possibly TRBD2 on 5 matching bases. CDR1 WSHSY and CDR2 SAAADI come from the germline V gene. The CDR3 consists of 17 residues. The V and J ends lost 7 bases and 0 bases respectively, with 19 bases between them. Here the CDR3 reads CASNPLASLSSYNEQFF. CDR3 DNA: TGCGCCAGCAATCCCTTAGCGAGTCTTAGCTCCTACAATGAGCAGTTCTTC.

The gene calls are TRBV19 and TRBJ2-2; TRBD1 matches at 7 bases. Germline V gives CDR1 LNHDA, CDR2 SQIVND (reference sequence). V lost 9 bases, J lost 7 bases, and 8 bases stayed unmatched. The CDR3 covers 13 residues. The CDR3 DNA sequence: TGTGCCAGCGTAGAGGGGGCGTTCGGGGAGCTGTTTTTT. Amino acid sequence: CASVEGAFGELFF.

The chain links TRBV2 to TRBJ1-1, with 8 bases aligning to TRBD1. The CDR3 contains 15 residues. Germline V CDR1 and CDR2: SNHLY, FYNNEI. V was clipped by 6 bases and J by 1 base; unmatched bases: 7. The CDR3 region is CASSDRGSANTEAFF. In nucleotides, the CDR3 is TGTGCCAGCAGCGACAGGGGAAGTGCGAACACTGAAGCTTTCTTT.

The chain uses TRBV4-3 and TRBJ2-7; perhaps TRBD1 as D (5 bases). The CDR3 runs to 13 residues. V was shortened by 5 bases and J by 0 bases, with 8 bases between the two germline ends. The germline CDR1 and CDR2 sequences are LGHNA and YSLEER. CDR3 bases: TGCGCCAGCAGCGGGGCAGGCTCCTACGAGCAGTACTTC. It yields the protein CASSGAGSYEQYF.